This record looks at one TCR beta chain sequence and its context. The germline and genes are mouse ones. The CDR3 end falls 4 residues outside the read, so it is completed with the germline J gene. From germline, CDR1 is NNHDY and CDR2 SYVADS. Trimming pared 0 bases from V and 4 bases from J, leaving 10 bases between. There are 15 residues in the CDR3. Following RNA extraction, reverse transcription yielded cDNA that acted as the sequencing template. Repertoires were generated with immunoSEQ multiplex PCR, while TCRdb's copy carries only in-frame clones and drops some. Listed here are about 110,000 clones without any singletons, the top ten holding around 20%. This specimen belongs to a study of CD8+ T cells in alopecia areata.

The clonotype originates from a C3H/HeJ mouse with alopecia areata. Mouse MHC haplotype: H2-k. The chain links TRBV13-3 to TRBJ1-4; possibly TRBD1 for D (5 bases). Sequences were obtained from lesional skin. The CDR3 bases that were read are TGTGCCAGCAGTGATGCGGAGGACATCAACGAA. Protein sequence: CASSDAEDINE. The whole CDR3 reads CASSDAEDINERLFF. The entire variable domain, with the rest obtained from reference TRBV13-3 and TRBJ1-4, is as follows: EAAVTQSPRSKVAVTGGKVTLSCHQTNNHDYMYWYRQDTGHGLRLIHYSYVADSTEKGDIPDGYKASRPSQENFSLILELASLSQTAVYFCASSDAEDINERLFFGHGTKLSVL.